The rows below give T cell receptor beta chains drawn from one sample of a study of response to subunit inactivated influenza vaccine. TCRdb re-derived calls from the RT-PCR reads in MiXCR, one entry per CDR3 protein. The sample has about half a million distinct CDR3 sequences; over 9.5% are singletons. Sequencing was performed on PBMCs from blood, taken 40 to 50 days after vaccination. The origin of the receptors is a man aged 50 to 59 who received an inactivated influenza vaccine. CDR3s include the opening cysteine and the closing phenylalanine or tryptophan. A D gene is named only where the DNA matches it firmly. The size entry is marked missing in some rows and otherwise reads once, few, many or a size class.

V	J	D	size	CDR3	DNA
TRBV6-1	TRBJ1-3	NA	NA	CASSVRDQINSGNTIYF	TGTGCCAGCAGTGTACGAGATCAGATCAACTCTGGAAACACCATATATTTT
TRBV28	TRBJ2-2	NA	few	CASRLAGELFF	TGTGCCAGCAGGCTAGCAGGGGAGCTGTTTTTT
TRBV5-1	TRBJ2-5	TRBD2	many	CASSLNLAGVRETQYF	TGCGCCAGCAGCCTAAACCTAGCGGGAGTCCGGGAGACCCAGTACTTC
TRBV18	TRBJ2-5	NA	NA	CASSPPKPGSSRQETQYF	TGTGCCAGCTCACCACCGAAGCCCGGGAGCTCTCGACAAGAGACCCAGTACTTC
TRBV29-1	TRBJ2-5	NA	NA	CSGAQGTGETQYF	TGCAGCGGCGCCCAAGGGACGGGGGAGACCCAGTACTTC
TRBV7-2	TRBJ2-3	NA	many	CASSSDRSTDTQYF	TGTGCCAGCAGCAGTGACCGAAGCACAGATACGCAGTATTTT
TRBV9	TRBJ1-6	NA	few	CASSPMGSSIRNSPLHF	TGTGCCAGCAGCCCCATGGGCAGCTCGATCAGGAATTCACCCCTCCACTTT
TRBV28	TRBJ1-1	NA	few	CASGPNTEAFF	TGTGCCAGCGGTCCGAACACTGAAGCTTTCTTT
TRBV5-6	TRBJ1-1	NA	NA	CASSLVGGFTEAFF	TGTGCCAGCAGCTTGGTCGGGGGGTTTACTGAAGCTTTCTTT
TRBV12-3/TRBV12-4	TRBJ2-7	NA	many	CASSFRITPTYEQYF	TGTGCCAGCAGTTTTAGGATAACCCCTACCTACGAGCAGTACTTC
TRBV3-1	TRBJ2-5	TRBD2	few	CASSPGLAGRQETQYF	TGTGCCAGCAGCCCGGGACTAGCGGGACGCCAAGAGACCCAGTACTTC